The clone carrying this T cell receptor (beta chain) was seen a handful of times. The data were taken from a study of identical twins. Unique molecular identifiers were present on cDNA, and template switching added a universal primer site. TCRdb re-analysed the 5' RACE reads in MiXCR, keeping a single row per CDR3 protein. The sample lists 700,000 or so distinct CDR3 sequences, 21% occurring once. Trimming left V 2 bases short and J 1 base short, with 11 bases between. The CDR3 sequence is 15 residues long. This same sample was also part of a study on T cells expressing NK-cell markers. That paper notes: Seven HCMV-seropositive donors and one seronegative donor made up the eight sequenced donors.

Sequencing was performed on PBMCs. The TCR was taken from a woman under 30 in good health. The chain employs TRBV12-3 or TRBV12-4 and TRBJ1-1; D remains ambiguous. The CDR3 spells CASSLILSRNTEAFF. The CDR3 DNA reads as TGTGCCAGCAGTTTAATTCTGTCGCGGAACACTGAAGCTTTCTTT.